The T cell receptor (beta chain) under discussion was sequenced for a study of cytomegalovirus exposure and HLA in healthy donors. Study-level points and caveats: Later analysis showed most CMV-associated TCR beta chains appearing HLA-restricted. TCR beta chains numbering approximately 150 were designated cytomegalovirus-associated. For most TCR sequences rarity was the rule, although some public TCRs occurred in many donors.

PCR used 60 Vbeta primers and 13 Jbeta primers. Method: immunoSEQ multiplex PCR; TCRdb's copy keeps in-frame clones and lacks some. The repertoire holds over 130,000 clones, with about 80% as singletons. As for this clone: What it binds is unknown.

The germline V gene encodes CDR1 SNHLY and CDR2 FYNNEI. This CDR3 contains 15 residues. Trimming cost V 2 bases and J 6 bases, with 16 bases left between them. The TCR was taken from a woman between 40 and 50 years old in good health and CMV-seropositive. What was sequenced was PBMCs. This rearrangement joins TRBV2 to TRBJ2-5; weak D call: TRBD1 (6 bases). The CDR3 reads CASSEFPYRDQTQYF. The CDR3 DNA reads TGTGCCAGCAGTGAATTCCCTTACAGGGATCAGACCCAGTACTTC.